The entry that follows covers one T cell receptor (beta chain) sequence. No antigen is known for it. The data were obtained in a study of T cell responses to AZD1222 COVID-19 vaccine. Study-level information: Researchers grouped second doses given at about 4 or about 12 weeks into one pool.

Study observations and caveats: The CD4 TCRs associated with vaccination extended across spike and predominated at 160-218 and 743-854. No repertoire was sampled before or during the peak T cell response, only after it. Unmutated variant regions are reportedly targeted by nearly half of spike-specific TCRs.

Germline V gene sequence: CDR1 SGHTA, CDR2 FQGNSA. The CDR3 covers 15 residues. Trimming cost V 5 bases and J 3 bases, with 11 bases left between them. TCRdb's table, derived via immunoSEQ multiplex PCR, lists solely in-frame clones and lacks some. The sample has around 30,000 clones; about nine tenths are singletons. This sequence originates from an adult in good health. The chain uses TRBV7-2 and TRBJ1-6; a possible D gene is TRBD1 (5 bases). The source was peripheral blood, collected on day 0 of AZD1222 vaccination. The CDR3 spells CASSGRQGYNSPLHF. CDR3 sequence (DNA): TGTGCCAGCAGCGGTCGGCAGGGCTATAATTCACCCCTCCACTTT.